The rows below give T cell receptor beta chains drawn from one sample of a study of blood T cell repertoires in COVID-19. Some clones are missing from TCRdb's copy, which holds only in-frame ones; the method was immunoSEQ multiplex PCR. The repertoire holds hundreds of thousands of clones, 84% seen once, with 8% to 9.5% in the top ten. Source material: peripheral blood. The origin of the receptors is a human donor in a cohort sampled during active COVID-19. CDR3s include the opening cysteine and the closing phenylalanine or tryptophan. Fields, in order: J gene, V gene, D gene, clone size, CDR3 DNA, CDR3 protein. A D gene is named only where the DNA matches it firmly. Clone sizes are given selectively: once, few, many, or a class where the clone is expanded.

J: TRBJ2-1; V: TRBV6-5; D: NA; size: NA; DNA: TGTGCCAGCAGTTGGGGGGTGGAGCAGTTCTTC; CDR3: CASSWGVEQFF
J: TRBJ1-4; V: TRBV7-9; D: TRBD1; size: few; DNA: TGTGCCAGCAGCTCGACGACAGGGGTAGGCGAAAAACTGTTTTTT; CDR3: CASSSTTGVGEKLFF
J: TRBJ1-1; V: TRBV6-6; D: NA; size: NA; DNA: TGTGCCAGCAGTTATTTGCAGGGCGGGAACACTGAAGCTTTCTTT; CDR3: CASSYLQGGNTEAFF
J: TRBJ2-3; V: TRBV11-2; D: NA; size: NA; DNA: TGTGCCAGCAGCTTAATCTACGGGGATACGCAGTATTTT; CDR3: CASSLIYGDTQYF
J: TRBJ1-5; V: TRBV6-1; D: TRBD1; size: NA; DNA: TGTGCCAGCAGTGCTAGGGACAGGGGCGTCCCTCAGCCCCAGCATTTT; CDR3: CASSARDRGVPQPQHF
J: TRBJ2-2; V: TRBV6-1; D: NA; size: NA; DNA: TGTGCCAGCAGTGCGGCCGCTCGCGGCGTGAACACCGGGGAGCTGTTTTTT; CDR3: CASSAAARGVNTGELFF
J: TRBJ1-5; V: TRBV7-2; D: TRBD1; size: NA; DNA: TGTGCCAGCAGCCTAGGGACAGGGGGAGGTGGAAGCAATCAGCCCCAGCATTTT; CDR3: CASSLGTGGGGSNQPQHF
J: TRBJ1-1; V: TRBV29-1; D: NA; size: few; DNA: TGCAGCACTCGGGAAGGGCCCTATGAAGCTTTCTTT; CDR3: CSTREGPYEAFF
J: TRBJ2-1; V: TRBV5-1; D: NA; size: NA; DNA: TGCGCCAGCAGCTTGGTACAGGGAAATGAGCAGTTCTTC; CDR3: CASSLVQGNEQFF
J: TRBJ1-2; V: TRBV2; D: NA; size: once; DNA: TGTGCCAGCATCCTTACAGGGAGCTATGGCTACACCTTC; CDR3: CASILTGSYGYTF
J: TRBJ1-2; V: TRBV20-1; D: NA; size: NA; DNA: TGCAGTGCTAGTCTTCGAACCCGGGATGGCTACACCTTC; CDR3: CSASLRTRDGYTF
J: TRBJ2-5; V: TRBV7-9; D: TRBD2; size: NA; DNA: TGTGCCAGCAGCTTAGCGACGGTGCGGGAGGGTAAAGAGACCCAGTACTTC; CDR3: CASSLATVREGKETQYF
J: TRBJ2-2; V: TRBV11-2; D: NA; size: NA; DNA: TGTGCCAGCAGCTCCCATAGAGGGCGCACCGGGGAGCTGTTTTTT; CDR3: CASSSHRGRTGELFF
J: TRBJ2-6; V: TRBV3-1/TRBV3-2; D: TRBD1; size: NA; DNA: TGTGCCAGCAGCCCGAGGTGGACAGGGGTCAGTGGGGCCAACGTCCTGACTTTC; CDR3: CASSPRWTGVSGANVLTF
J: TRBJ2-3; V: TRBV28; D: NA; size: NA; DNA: TGTGCCAGCAGTGGTCGTGGAGGACCCACAGATACGCAGTATTTT; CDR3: CASSGRGGPTDTQYF
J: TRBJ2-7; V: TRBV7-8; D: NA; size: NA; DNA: TGTGCCAGCAGCTTAACTCGCGAGCAGTACTTC; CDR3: CASSLTREQYF
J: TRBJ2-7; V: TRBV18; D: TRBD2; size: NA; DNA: TGTGCCAGCTCACCACTGACTAGCGGGAGGGCTAAACAGGGCGAGCAGTACTTC; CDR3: CASSPLTSGRAKQGEQYF
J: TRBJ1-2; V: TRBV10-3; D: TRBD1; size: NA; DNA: TGTGCCATCAGGGGGGGGACCGACAGGGGCCTCGTCGGCTACACCTTC; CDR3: CAIRGGTDRGLVGYTF
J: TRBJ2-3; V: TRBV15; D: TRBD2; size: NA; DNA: TGTGCCACCAGCAGACCCATCGGACTAGCGGGGAGGCATGGGAACGCAGATACGCAGTATTTT; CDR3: CATSRPIGLAGRHGNADTQYF
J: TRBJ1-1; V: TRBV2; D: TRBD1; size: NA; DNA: TGTGCCAGCAGTAGGGACAGCGGGGAAGCTTTCTTT; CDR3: CASSRDSGEAFF
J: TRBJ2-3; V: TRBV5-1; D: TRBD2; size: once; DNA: TGCGCCAGCGGTTGGGAACAAGCGGGGCGTGCTAGCACAGATACGCAGTATTTT; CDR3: CASGWEQAGRASTDTQYF
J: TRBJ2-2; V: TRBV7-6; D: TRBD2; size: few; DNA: TGTGCCAGCAGCCCCTTTGCGGGAGGGACCGCCGGGGAGCTGTTTTTT; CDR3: CASSPFAGGTAGELFF
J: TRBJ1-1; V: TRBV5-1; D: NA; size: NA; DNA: TGCGCCAGCAGCCTCGCGGGGAGCACTGAAGCTTTCTTT; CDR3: CASSLAGSTEAFF
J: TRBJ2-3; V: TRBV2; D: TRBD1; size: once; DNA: TGTGCCACAAGGGACAGGGGGCGCGCAGATACGCAGTATTTT; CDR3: CATRDRGRADTQYF
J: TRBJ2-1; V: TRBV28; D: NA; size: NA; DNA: TGTGCCAGCACGGCCTACAATGAGCAGTTCTTC; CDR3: CASTAYNEQFF
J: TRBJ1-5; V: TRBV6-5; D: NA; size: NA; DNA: TGTGCCAGCAACAGGGTTAGCAATCAGCCCCAGCATTTT; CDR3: CASNRVSNQPQHF
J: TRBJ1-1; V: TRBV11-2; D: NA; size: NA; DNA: TGTGCCAGCAGCTTAGATACAGCTAACACTGAAGCTTTCTTT; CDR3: CASSLDTANTEAFF
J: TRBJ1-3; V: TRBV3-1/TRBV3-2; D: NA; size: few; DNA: TGTGCCAGCAGCCAAGAGGGCAGGGCCCTAAACACCATATATTTT; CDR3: CASSQEGRALNTIYF
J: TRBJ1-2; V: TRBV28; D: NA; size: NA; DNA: TGTGCCAGCAGCAAGAGCGGGGGAAACTATGGCTACACCTTC; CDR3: CASSKSGGNYGYTF
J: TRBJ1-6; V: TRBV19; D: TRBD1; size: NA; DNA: TGTGCCAGTAGTAGGGACAGGGCGGATAATTCACCCCTCCACTTT; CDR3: CASSRDRADNSPLHF
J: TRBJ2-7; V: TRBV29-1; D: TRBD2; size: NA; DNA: TGCAGCGCGCGGACTAGCGGGGCCTACGAGCAGTACTTC; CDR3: CSARTSGAYEQYF
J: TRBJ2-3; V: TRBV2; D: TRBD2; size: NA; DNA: TGTGCCAGCAGTGTCTGGCGGGGGGAGTTTGCAGATACGCAGTATTTT; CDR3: CASSVWRGEFADTQYF
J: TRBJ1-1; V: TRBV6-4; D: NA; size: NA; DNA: TGTGCCAGCAGTGACCGATTCTACTCCCCCGGGACACGGGATACGAACACTGAAGCTTTCTTT; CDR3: CASSDRFYSPGTRDTNTEAFF
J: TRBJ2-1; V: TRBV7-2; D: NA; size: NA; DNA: TGTGCCAGCAGCTTAGGGCCCAAGGCGGGGACCCCTTGGGAGCAGTTCTTC; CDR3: CASSLGPKAGTPWEQFF
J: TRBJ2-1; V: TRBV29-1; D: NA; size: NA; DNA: TGCAGCGTTGAAGATCAGGAGTTCTTC; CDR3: CSVEDQEFF
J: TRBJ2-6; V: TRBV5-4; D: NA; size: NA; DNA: TGTGCCAGCAGCTTGCCACTCTGGGGGGCTGGGGCCAACGTCCTGACTTTC; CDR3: CASSLPLWGAGANVLTF
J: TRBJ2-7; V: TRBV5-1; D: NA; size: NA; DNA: TGCGCCAGCAGCTTGGCCTCGGGGATCTACGAGCAGTACTTC; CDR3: CASSLASGIYEQYF
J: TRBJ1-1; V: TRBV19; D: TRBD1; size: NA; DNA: TGTGCCAGTAATCGACAGGGGGCGCAATTGGACACTGAAGCTTTCTTT; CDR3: CASNRQGAQLDTEAFF
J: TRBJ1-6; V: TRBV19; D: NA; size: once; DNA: TGTGCCAGTAGTCCCGCACAGGAGTACTCACCCCTCCACTTT; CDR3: CASSPAQEYSPLHF
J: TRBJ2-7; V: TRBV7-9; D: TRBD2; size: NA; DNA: TGTGCCAGCAGCTTATTTGCTAGCGGGAACTACGAGCAGTACTTC; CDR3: CASSLFASGNYEQYF
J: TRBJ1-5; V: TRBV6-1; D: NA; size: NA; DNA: TGTGCCAGCAGTGAAGCCCTCGGTGCGGTGCCCCAGCATTTT; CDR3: CASSEALGAVPQHF
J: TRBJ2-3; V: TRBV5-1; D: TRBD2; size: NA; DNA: TGCGCCAGCAGCTTATCCAATCGACTAGCGGGCTTCACAGATACGCAGTATTTT; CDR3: CASSLSNRLAGFTDTQYF
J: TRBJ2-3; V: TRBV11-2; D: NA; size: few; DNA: TGTGCCAGCAGCGCAGGGGACCGACCCACAGATACGCAGTATTTT; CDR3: CASSAGDRPTDTQYF
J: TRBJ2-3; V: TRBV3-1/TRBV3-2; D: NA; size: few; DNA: TGTGCCAGCAGCCAAGTGGGCGGGGCCACAGATACGCAGTATTTT; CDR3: CASSQVGGATDTQYF
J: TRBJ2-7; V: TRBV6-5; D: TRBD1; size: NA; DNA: TGTGCCAGCAGTACCGGGACAGATCTCTCCTACGAGCAGTACTTC; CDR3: CASSTGTDLSYEQYF
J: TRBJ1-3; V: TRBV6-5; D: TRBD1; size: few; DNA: TGTGCCAGCACTGCAGGGGGCCCGGGAAACACCATATATTTT; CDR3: CASTAGGPGNTIYF
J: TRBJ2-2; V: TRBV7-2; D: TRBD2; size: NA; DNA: TGTGCCAGCAGCAGACCGGGACTAGTAGACACCGGGGAGCTGTTTTTT; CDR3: CASSRPGLVDTGELFF
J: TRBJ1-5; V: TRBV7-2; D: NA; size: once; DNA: TGTGCCAGCAGCACGGGCGGGGGTTTTGGACAGCCCCAGCATTTT; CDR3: CASSTGGGFGQPQHF
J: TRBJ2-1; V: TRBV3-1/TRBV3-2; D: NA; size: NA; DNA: TGTGCCAGCAGCCAAGATATTACGGCGGGTCGGTTCTTC; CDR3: CASSQDITAGRFF
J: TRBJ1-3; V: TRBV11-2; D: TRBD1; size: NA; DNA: TGTGCCAGCAGGGGACAGGGGGAAGGAAACACCATATATTTT; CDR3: CASRGQGEGNTIYF